This entry features one T cell receptor beta chain sequence. Its target is not known. The sample originates from a study of Ad26.COV2.S vaccination and SARS-CoV-2 variants. Notes on the study in general: Substantial post-vaccination breadth of spike-specific CD8+ and CD4+ T cell responses was reported. Non-spike TCR breadth was similar in vaccine and placebo recipients.

Produced via immunoSEQ multiplex PCR; TCRdb's table is partial and in-frame only. The sample comprises some 370,000 clones, 83% of which are singletons, and about 8% rests with the top ten. The treatment here: some 20 received Ad26.COV2.S at low or high dose, single or two shots; about 5 received placebo; per-sample allocation not given. Sampling happened 63 days after the first vaccine or placebo injection. Boston supplied an adult donor aged 18-55 years. It was Wuhan-strain SARS-CoV-2 spike that the Ad26 vaccine vector expressed. The TCR comes from a person aged 18-65 years who received the Ad26.COV2.S COVID-19 vaccine or a placebo. The source was peripheral blood, collected in a trial of Ad26.COV2.S vaccine versus placebo.

The CDR3 DNA reads as TGTGCCAGCAGGGAGACGGGGTTCACTGAAGCTTTCTTT. Translated, it gives CASRETGFTEAFF. The chain employs TRBV7-9 and TRBJ1-1; D unclear. V lost 6 bases and J 4 bases, leaving 12 bases between the germline ends. This CDR3 is 13 amino acids long. CDR1 and CDR2 from the germline V gene are SEHNR and FQNEAQ (reference sequence).